This T cell receptor beta chain was identified in a study of T cells expressing NK-cell markers. Study-level background: Cells sorted as CD3+CD56+NKG2C+, CD3+CD56+NKG2C- and CD3+CD56-NKG2C+ T cells supplied the TCR beta repertoires.

As the method of synthesis, 5'RACE template switching with UMIs yielded TCR beta cDNA. TCRdb reanalyzed the 5' RACE reads and collapses them to one entry per CDR3 protein, without DNA. The sample has fewer than 400,000 distinct CDR3 sequences, and its top ten clones hold about 11%. General study results and limits: Dominant NKG2C+ clonotypes were found to form roughly 1.0-7.0% of CD8+ T cells in six donors. The same clonotypes also predominated in the CD3+CD56-NKG2C+ fraction of a handful of donors.

This CDR3 is 18 amino acids long. Germline V CDR1 and CDR2: SEHNR, FQNEAQ (reference sequence). As for this clonotype: Its target is unknown.

The sample taken for sequencing was blood T cells: a sorted CD56 or NKG2C T cell subset, CD4+ or CD8+ T cells, or bulk PBMC T cells (not recorded which). The V and J genes are TRBV7-9 and TRBJ2-1; TCRdb's D call, TRBD2, is unchecked because there is no DNA. The TCR was taken from a woman in her forties or fifties in good health. The CDR3 is CASSPKTSGSRIGNEQFF.